This T cell receptor (beta chain) came from a study of blood T cells in healthy people across ages (dated by TCRdb to 2015 to 2017). Looking at the study overall: In model experiments, template switching captured roughly one uniquely barcoded TCR beta cDNA molecule for every two T cells. The study measured age-related changes in TCR beta repertoire diversity using deep sequencing normalized with unique cDNA molecular identifiers. Donors were grouped into four age groups: young (average approximately 16 years), middle-aged (around 39), aged (roughly 62) and long-lived (around 82). To avoid experimental bias, donors of different ages were randomly spread across the sequencing lanes. For two donors (one aged 18 to 30 and one aged 80 or older), the study analyzed two additional independent replicas of 1 million unique cDNA reads from the same blood draw. General findings and caveats noted by the study authors: Donor CMV infection status was unknown, potentially confounding age-related changes in expanded clonotypes. Bulk unsorted PBMC profiling prevented conclusive comparison of naive and antigen-experienced compartments. Compared with the aged group, the long-lived group had more naive CD4+ T cells, fewer expanded clones and increased TCR diversity, a pattern suggesting age selection. Estimates of total diversity based on one million sequenced T cells were considered lower bounds and underestimates. Observed TCR beta diversity per million T cells fell roughly linearly with age, and a significant reduction was already apparent by age approximately 41. The percentage of naive T cells measured by flow cytometry correlated strongly with observed TCR beta diversity.

The roughly 39 donors, aged about 6 to 90 years, were systemically healthy Caucasian individuals from Russia. Around 10 milliliters of peripheral blood were collected from each donor into EDTA-treated Vacutainer tubes. Ficoll-Paque density-gradient centrifugation was used to isolate PBMCs, with at least 7 million obtained per sample. Trizol reagent was used to extract total RNA from the PBMCs, yielding at least 6 micrograms per sample. The percentages of naive CD45RAhigh/CD27high T cells were determined by flow cytometry on a PBMC aliquot from every donor. Library preparation used 5' RACE. The reads were generated on an Illumina HiSeq 2500. A second PCR of about 7 to 12 cycles was performed with a sample-barcoded 5' primer and a J-beta primer mix. A template-switch 5' adaptor carrying 12 random nucleotides introduced a unique molecular identifier onto each TCR beta cDNA molecule. At least 3 million CDR3-containing paired-end reads were obtained from each sample. The Mint cDNA synthesis kit, primed by a TRBC-specific oligonucleotide, was used to synthesize first-strand cDNA from all RNA. All cDNA was treated with uracil-DNA glycosylase and then went through a first 18-cycle PCR with the universal primers M1SS and BC2_uni_R. The study's processing was this. Normalization of each sample was performed by random selection of 1 million high-quality reads, each carrying a distinct molecular identifier. Reads sharing molecular identifiers were discarded rather than binned into consensus sequences. MiTCR, set to a Q25 quality threshold and the strictest error-elimination algorithm, was used for CDR3 identification, clonotype clustering and error correction. A nonparametric unseen species model with Euler transformation was used to estimate a lower bound on total TCR beta diversity. TCRdb reworked the public reads: Q25 trimming with fastp, MiXCR clone assembly, productive beta chains retained. One record per CDR3 amino acid sequence lists the most common genes and DNA. The authors' filters were not applied to this entry. The sample table shows 710,000 or so distinct CDR3 sequences, and about 30% are seen once. The ten largest clones capture 15% to 17% of the sample.

Only a few counts were recorded for this clonotype. The antigen this receptor binds is unknown. Base qualities are not provided; no much larger clone lies one nucleotide away. V is pared back by 6 bases and J by 1 base, with 12 bases lying between the germline termini. Including cysteine and phenylalanine, the CDR3 has 15 amino acids. The only DNA kept is the CDR3, 45 bases in frame from the first base. This TCR came from a woman of 80 years or more in good health. Donor details come from another sample of the same person, matched by shared clones. Specimen: blood. The chain employs TRBV12-3 or TRBV12-4 and TRBJ2-2; the D gene lacks a confident call. The nucleotides are TGTGCCAGCAGATCCAGACAAATGAACACCGGGGAGCTGTTTTTT. This translates into CASRSRQMNTGELFF.